This entry lists 31 T cell receptor beta chains sequenced from one sample in a study of prognosis after radiotherapy for stage I lung cancer. The authors amplified TCR beta CDR3 from genomic DNA using two-round multiplex PCR. TRBV and TRBJ genes each had their own specific primers in first-round PCR. TCRdb ran MiXCR on the multiplex PCR reads and lists one entry per CDR3 protein. The top ten clones hold less than 40% of a sample with some 27,000 distinct CDR3 sequences, approximately 44% of them seen once. This specimen was PBMCs, taken before or after stereotactic body radiation therapy (not recorded which). The receptor source for this set is a donor over 45 with non-small cell lung cancer.

This clonotype was recorded at least ten times. J is TRBJ2-1 and V is TRBV7-3, with 8 bases identical to TRBD2. Germline V CDR1 and CDR2: SGHTA, FQGTGA. V dropped 2 bases and J dropped 6; count of bases not matched to a gene: 6. The CDR3 has 15 amino acids. For the CDR3, the DNA is TGTGCCAGCAGCTTAGGACTAGCCTTAGGCAATGAGCAGTTCTTC. This gives the protein CASSLGLALGNEQFF.

Regarding this clonotype: A single base is all that separates this from a far larger clone, so a read error is likely. The chain recombines TRBV5-1 with TRBJ2-1; 8 nucleotides match TRBD1. The germline V gene encodes CDR1 SGHRS and CDR2 YFSETQ. CDR3 length: 14 residues. With V trimmed by 4 bases and J by 10 bases, 10 bases remained unmatched. CDR3 in DNA: TGCGCCAGCAGCCCTAGGGACAGGCAGGGGGAGCAGTTCTTC. Translation: CASSPRDRQGEQFF. The full variable domain, with the rest looked up from reference TRBV5-1 and TRBJ2-1, is KAGVTQTPRYLIKTRGQQVTLSCSPISGHRSVSWYQQTPGQGLQFLFEYFSETQRNKGNFPGRFSGRQFSNSRSEMNVSTLELGDSALYLCASSPRDRQGEQFFGPGTRLTVL.

With regard to this clonotype: The junction does not match germline at one end; this may be a read error. The chain has TRBV20-1 and TRBJ2-3, with D tentatively TRBD2 (6 bases). CDR1 is DFQATT and CDR2 is SNEGSKA in the germline V gene (reference sequence). The CDR3 has 14 amino acids. This chain's CDR3 is CSSRRGSGTDTQYF. CDR3 nucleotide sequence: TGCAGTTCTAGGAGGGGATCCGGCACAGATACTCAGTATTTT.

V gene TRBV20-1 combines with J gene TRBJ2-1; unclear D gene. Germline values: CDR1 DFQATT, CDR2 SNEGSKA (reference sequence). Trimming removed 6 bases at V and 4 bases at J, with 16 bases between. The CDR3 extends over 14 amino acids. For the CDR3, the DNA is TGCAGTGCCAAGAGTTCCCCCGGGTACAATGAGCAGTTCTTC. Encoded protein: CSAKSSPGYNEQFF.

This clonotype was counted ten times or more. The chain is built from TRBV28 and TRBJ2-3, with 9 bases aligning to TRBD2. The CDR3 extends over 16 amino acids. Germline CDR1 and CDR2: MDHEN and SYDVKM. J gave up 4 bases and V 4 bases, and 9 bases lay outside the gene matches. The CDR3 here is CASSSISGSSADTQYF. In nucleotides, the CDR3 is TGTGCCAGCAGTTCAATTAGCGGGAGTTCGGCAGATACGCAGTATTTT.

This clonotype was found a few times. The J gene is TRBJ2-7, the V gene TRBV6-1; TRBD1 matches 10 bases. The CDR3 consists of 16 residues. V shed 2 bases, J shed 5 bases, and the junction held 9 bases outside the gene matches. Germline V gives CDR1 MNHNS, CDR2 SASEGT. CDR3 in amino acids: CASSEPPGQGSDEQYF. The DNA of the CDR3 is TGTGCCAGCAGTGAACCTCCGGGACAGGGGTCCGACGAGCAGTACTTC.

There are many counts of this clonotype. The chain's CDR3 is CASSLGFTGGPPYNEQFF. CDR3 nucleotide sequence: TGTGCCAGCAGCTTAGGATTTACGGGAGGGCCCCCCTACAATGAGCAGTTCTTC. This chain links TRBV11-3 with TRBJ2-1; 8 bases agree with TRBD2. Germline CDR1 is SGHNT and CDR2 is YENEEA. Trimming cost V 1 base and J 2 bases; bases outside gene matches: 10. This CDR3 is built from 18 residues.

This clonotype was observed many times. The chain has TRBV3-1 and TRBJ1-4; D not certain. Germline values: CDR1 LGHDT, CDR2 YNNKEL (reference sequence). V was cut by 1 base and J by 0 bases, with 12 bases left in between. The CDR3 sequence is 17 residues long. This chain's CDR3 is CASSQGSTATTNEKLFF. CDR3 nucleotides: TGTGCCAGCAGCCAAGGGTCCACAGCCACAACTAATGAAAAACTGTTTTTT.

On this clonotype itself: One base away lies a much larger clone, so this may be a sequencing read error. The chain links TRBV20-1 to TRBJ2-7, with a weak D call TRBD1 (5 bases). The ends were cut back, 5 bases at V and 4 bases at J, with 9 bases in the middle. This CDR3 contains 11 residues. CDR1 is DFQATT and CDR2 is SNEGSKA in the germline V gene (reference sequence). CDR3 nucleotide sequence: TGCAGTGCTCAGGACATATACGAGCAGTACTTC. It codes for CSAQDIYEQYF.

Many counts were recorded for this clonotype. The chain has TRBV5-1 and TRBJ1-1; D is unresolved. CDR3 size: 15 residues. V lost 1 base and J 0 bases, leaving 10 bases between the germline ends. Looked up from germline, CDR1 is SGHRS and CDR2 is YFSETQ. Here the CDR3 DNA reads TGCGCCAGCAGCTTGCTGGAGGGCCTGAACACTGAAGCTTTCTTT. Protein: CASSLLEGLNTEAFF.

Many counts were recorded for this clonotype. V gene TRBV6-1 combines with J gene TRBJ2-7; 9 nucleotides align to TRBD2. Germline values: CDR1 MNHNS, CDR2 SASEGT. The CDR3 sequence is 16 residues long. V gave up 6 bases and J gave up 2 bases; unmatched junction bases: 11. The CDR3 here is CASSLRLAGTTYEQYF. The CDR3 DNA is TGTGCCAGCAGCCTTAGGCTAGCGGGAACAACCTACGAGCAGTACTTC.

This clonotype was counted a single time. The junction shows a germline mismatch at one end, possibly a read error. The V and J genes are TRBV7-9 and TRBJ2-7; 7 nucleotides agree with TRBD1. Germline V gene lookup returns CDR1 SEHNR and CDR2 FQNEAQ (reference sequence). CDR3 size: 15 residues. The CDR3 DNA sequence: TGTGCCAGCATCTTAGTCGTGACAGGGATAGAAGAGCAGTACTTC. Amino acids: CASILVVTGIEEQYF. The full variable domain, completed using reference TRBV7-9 and TRBJ2-7, is DTGVSQNPRHKITKRGQNVTFRCDPISEHNRLYWYRQTLGQGPEFLTYFQNEAQLEKSRLLSDRFSAERPKGSFSTLEIQRTEQGDSAMYLCASILVVTGIEEQYFGPGTRLTVT.

This clonotype was observed at least ten times. V gene TRBV6-1 combines with J gene TRBJ1-5; 9 positions agree with TRBD1. From germline, CDR1 is MNHNS and CDR2 SASEGT. This CDR3 has 15 residues. Trimming took 6 bases from V and 3 from J; bases not matched to a gene: 6. The CDR3 DNA follows: TGTGCCAGCAGATCCGGGACAGGGAACAATCAGCCCCAGCATTTT. This gives the protein CASRSGTGNNQPQHF.

In this sample, this clonotype turned up many times. V and J are TRBV5-1 and TRBJ2-5; 10 bases line up with TRBD1. Trimming took 3 bases from V and 5 from J; bases not matched to a gene: 7. The germline CDR1 and CDR2 sequences are SGHRS and YFSETQ. The length of the CDR3 is 15 residues. In DNA, the CDR3 is TGCGCCAGCAGCTCCGGGACAGGGGTGGGTGAGACCCAGTACTTC. Translating gives CASSSGTGVGETQYF.

This clonotype was found a few times. Being one base from a much bigger clone, this may be a read error. The chain carries TRBV2 and TRBJ1-6; D remains unclear. The germline V gene has CDR1 SNHLY and CDR2 FYNNEI. This CDR3 has 14 amino acids. Trimming left V 6 bases short and J 4 bases short, with 10 bases between. CDR3 sequence: CASSPTKYNSPLHF. CDR3 DNA: TGTGCCAGCAGCCCCACGAAATATAATTCACCCCTCCACTTT.

The chain uses TRBV9 and TRBJ2-7; D is perhaps TRBD1 or TRBD2 (5 bases each). Trimming shortened V by 3 bases and J by 3 bases, and 16 bases separated the two germline ends. Germline-derived CDR1 and CDR2 are SGDLS and YYNGEE. This CDR3 spans 15 amino acids. CDR3 amino acids: CASSDYRDGGYEQYF. The CDR3 DNA sequence: TGTGCCAGCAGCGACTACCGGGACGGAGGCTACGAGCAGTACTTC.

The V call is TRBV5-5, the J call TRBJ1-2; TRBD1 is a possible D gene (6 bases). Germline CDR1 reads SGHKS; CDR2 reads YYEKEE (reference sequence). The CDR3 spans 16 residues. The V gene lost 0 bases and the J gene lost 5 bases, with 17 bases spanning the gap. CDR3 nucleotide sequence: TGTGCCAGCAGCTTGGCGCCTCGGGACACCGATTATGGCTACACCTTC. This gives the protein CASSLAPRDTDYGYTF.

Ten or more counts support this clonotype. CDR3 in DNA: TGCGCCAGCACCCAACTGGACCCGAGCGGGGAGCTGTTTTTT. It translates to CASTQLDPSGELFF. J is TRBJ2-2 and V is TRBV10-2; no reliable D call. This CDR3 comprises 14 residues. V was shortened by 7 bases and J by 7 bases, with 16 bases between the two germline ends. The germline gives CDR1 WSHSY, CDR2 SAAADI.

The J gene is TRBJ1-1, the V gene TRBV28, with a tentative D call TRBD1 (5 bases). The V and J ends lost 2 bases and 1 base respectively, with 11 bases between them. Germline V CDR1 and CDR2: MDHEN, SYDVKM. The CDR3 runs 15 residues. The CDR3 DNA reads as TGTGCCAGCAGTTTACGGCGACAGTCGAACACTGAAGCTTTCTTT. Translation: CASSLRRQSNTEAFF. Variable domain in full (rest from reference TRBV28 and TRBJ1-1): DVKVTQSSRYLVKRTGEKVFLECVQDMDHENMFWYRQDPGLGLRLIYFSYDVKMKEKGDIPEGYSVSREKKERFSLILESASTNQTSMYLCASSLRRQSNTEAFFGQGTRLTVV.

Details on this clonotype: A read error is possible here, since a much larger clone lies one base away. The V call is TRBV29-1, the J call TRBJ1-1; TRBD1 might be the D (6 bases). V shed 3 bases and J shed 6 bases, with 11 bases lying between them. The CDR3 extends over 12 amino acids. Germline-derived CDR1 and CDR2 are SQVTM and ANQGSEA. CDR3: CSVEGHGAEAFF. CDR3 DNA sequence: TGCAGCGTTGAGGGACATGGGGCTGAAGCTTTCTTT. Variable domain in full (rest from reference TRBV29-1 and TRBJ1-1): SAVISQKPSRDICQRGTSLTIQCQVDSQVTMMFWYRQQPGQSLTLIATANQGSEATYESGFVIDKFPISRPNLTFSTLTVSNMSPEDSSIYLCSVEGHGAEAFFGQGTRLTVV.

This clonotype has a count of ten or more. The chain couples TRBV20-1 to TRBJ2-3, with TRBD2 identical over 7 bases. The CDR3 consists of 13 residues. Germline assignment: CDR1 DFQATT and CDR2 SNEGSKA (reference sequence). Germline trimming cut 7 bases from V and 4 bases from J; bases unmatched to any gene: 8. The CDR3 reads CSVGGSGADTQYF. CDR3 bases: TGCAGTGTCGGCGGGAGCGGCGCAGATACGCAGTATTTT.

To note about this clonotype: This is likely an artifact of a read error, given a far larger clone one base away. The CDR3 sequence: CASSESGPSTDTQYF. CDR3 DNA: TGTGCCAGCAGTGAAAGCGGGCCTAGCACAGATACGCAGTATTTT. The J gene is TRBJ2-3, the V gene TRBV7-3; a possible D gene is TRBD2 (6 bases). V was shortened by 6 bases and J by 0 bases, with 13 bases between the two germline ends. Germline V gene data show CDR1 as SGHTA and CDR2 as FQGTGA. The CDR3 is made up of 15 amino acids.

The V call is TRBV9, the J call TRBJ2-7; TRBD1 agrees at 7 bases. Germline trimming cut 7 bases from V and 0 bases from J; bases unmatched to any gene: 7. The CDR3 has 14 residues. Germline CDR1 is SGDLS and CDR2 is YYNGEE. CDR3 sequence reads: CASPPGTVSYEQYF. The DNA of the CDR3 is TGTGCCAGCCCACCCGGGACAGTCTCCTACGAGCAGTACTTC.

The V gene is TRBV24-1, the J gene TRBJ2-7, with 8 bases that match TRBD2. V trimming: 3 bases; J trimming: 5 bases; junction bases outside the gene matches: 8. CDR3 size: 15 residues. Germline V lookup: CDR1 KGHDR, CDR2 SFDVKD. The CDR3 loop is CATSDPPGGGDEQYF. The CDR3 coding sequence is TGTGCCACCAGTGATCCCCCGGGGGGGGGGGACGAGCAGTACTTC.

The J gene is TRBJ1-1, the V gene TRBV11-3, with 7 bases identical to TRBD1. Germline V gene lookup returns CDR1 SGHNT and CDR2 YENEEA. The CDR3 contains 15 residues. Germline trimming cut 0 bases from V and 4 bases from J; bases unmatched to any gene: 5. CDR3 sequence (DNA): TGTGCCAGCAGCTTAGACGGACAGGAGGGCACTGAAGCTTTCTTT. Its protein product is CASSLDGQEGTEAFF.

This clonotype was counted at least ten times. The rearrangement links TRBV4-1 to TRBJ1-3; D remains unclear. V was shortened by 1 base and J by 0 bases, with 19 bases between the two germline ends. The CDR3 is 19 residues long. Germline assignment: CDR1 MGHRA and CDR2 YSYEKL. The CDR3 region is CASSQGPARGVDSGNTIYF. The CDR3 DNA follows: TGCGCCAGCAGCCAAGGGCCGGCGCGGGGAGTAGACTCTGGAAACACCATATATTTT.

This clonotype is large in the sample. V is TRBV24-1 and J is TRBJ1-2, with TRBD1 identical over 7 bases. This CDR3 has 17 amino acids. The ends lost 4 bases at V and 2 bases at J; junction bases unmatched: 12. The germline CDR1 and CDR2 sequences are KGHDR and SFDVKD. This chain's CDR3 is CATSDRTPGGENYGYTF. DNA for the CDR3: TGTGCCACCAGTGACCGTACCCCAGGGGGGGAAAACTATGGCTACACCTTC.

On this clonotype: Its ends do not fully match the called genes, so a read error is possible. This chain links TRBV20-1 with TRBJ2-7; D is undetermined. The CDR3 runs 13 residues. The germline V gene encodes CDR1 DFQATT and CDR2 SNEGSKA (reference sequence). This CDR3 reads CSAPDGSPHEQYF. The CDR3 nucleotides are TGCAGTGCCCCAGACGGATCCCCCCACGAACAGTACTTC.

This clonotype was counted ten times or more. CDR3 sequence (DNA): TGCAGTGCTAGCCCCCTTGTTCGCTTTAGCGGGACAAATGAGCAGTTCTTC. This codes for CSASPLVRFSGTNEQFF. This chain joins TRBV20-1 and TRBJ2-1; 8 bases fit TRBD2. Per germline, CDR1 DFQATT and CDR2 SNEGSKA (reference sequence). The ends lost 3 bases at V and 7 bases at J; junction bases unmatched: 17. This CDR3 comprises 17 residues.

This clonotype was seen many times. V is TRBV20-1 and J is TRBJ2-7, with D tentatively TRBD1 (5 bases). The CDR3 is made up of 11 amino acids. CDR1 DFQATT and CDR2 SNEGSKA come from the germline V gene (reference sequence). V was trimmed by 7 bases and J by 1 base, leaving 8 bases between them. The CDR3 protein is CSVQGSYEQYF. As DNA, the CDR3 is TGCAGTGTTCAGGGTTCCTACGAGCAGTACTTC.

In regard to this clonotype: The junction departs from germline at one end; a sequencing error may be responsible. The chain carries TRBV27 and TRBJ1-6; 7 bases align to TRBD1. The CDR3 covers 16 residues. Germline V gene sequence: CDR1 MNHEY, CDR2 SMNVEV (reference sequence). CDR3 protein: CASSPGGAHYNSTLHF. CDR3 nucleotide sequence: TGTGCCAGCAGCCCAGGGGGGGCACACTATAATTCAACCCTCCACTTT.